A selection of T cell receptor beta chains follows, all from one sample in a study of neurological immune-mediated disorders. TCRdb re-analysed the 5' RACE reads in MiXCR, keeping a single row per CDR3 protein. The sample lists under 80,000 distinct CDR3 sequences, roughly 13% seen once, with 6.8% in the top ten. Input material: PBMCs. These receptor sequences come from a woman in her 50s in good health. The conserved cysteine and the conserved F or W are not part of the CDR3 here. Each record gives: J gene, clone size, V gene, CDR3 protein. Size is stated for part of the rows, as once, few or many counts, or as a class when the clone is expanded.

J: TRBJ1-4
size: many
V: TRBV6-5
CDR3: ASGRGRPTNEKLF

J: TRBJ2-7
size: few
V: TRBV5-1
CDR3: ASSATQAGEVYEQY

J: TRBJ1-2
size: many
V: TRBV5-5
CDR3: ASSFQGVSGYT

J: TRBJ2-1
size: many
V: TRBV20-1
CDR3: SVRLPHSGNEQF

J: TRBJ2-5
size: many
V: TRBV29-1
CDR3: SVGGGLAGEETQY

J: TRBJ2-1
size: many
V: TRBV28
CDR3: ASSPTGAGGLGEQF

J: TRBJ2-1
size: .
V: TRBV5-1
CDR3: ASSSGTGVGEQF

J: TRBJ1-3
size: many
V: TRBV5-1
CDR3: ASSLVPLVGNTIY

J: TRBJ1-2
size: many
V: TRBV5-1
CDR3: ASSHGTAANYGYT

J: TRBJ1-1
size: few
V: TRBV2
CDR3: ASNPQGGMNTEAF

J: TRBJ2-1
size: once
V: TRBV15
CDR3: ATSREGAGYNEQF

J: TRBJ2-1
size: many
V: TRBV4-2
CDR3: ASSLRQGRENEQF

J: TRBJ2-7
size: many
V: TRBV7-2
CDR3: ASSLASTSGDYEQY

J: TRBJ2-1
size: .
V: TRBV5-6
CDR3: ASSPGAGAENEQF

J: TRBJ2-7
size: many
V: TRBV5-6
CDR3: ASSSRQGTGEQY

J: TRBJ2-1
size: once
V: TRBV20-1
CDR3: SVRIRDYNEQF

J: TRBJ1-6
size: few
V: TRBV20-1
CDR3: SAREVLEGGPYSPLH

J: TRBJ2-2
size: many
V: TRBV29-1
CDR3: SALSAPVGELF

J: TRBJ2-3
size: many
V: TRBV7-2
CDR3: ASSSRRGPGTDTQY

J: TRBJ1-1
size: many
V: TRBV12-3/TRBV12-4
CDR3: ASTPRRVLSTEAF

J: TRBJ1-5
size: many
V: TRBV18
CDR3: ASSPDTSNQPQH